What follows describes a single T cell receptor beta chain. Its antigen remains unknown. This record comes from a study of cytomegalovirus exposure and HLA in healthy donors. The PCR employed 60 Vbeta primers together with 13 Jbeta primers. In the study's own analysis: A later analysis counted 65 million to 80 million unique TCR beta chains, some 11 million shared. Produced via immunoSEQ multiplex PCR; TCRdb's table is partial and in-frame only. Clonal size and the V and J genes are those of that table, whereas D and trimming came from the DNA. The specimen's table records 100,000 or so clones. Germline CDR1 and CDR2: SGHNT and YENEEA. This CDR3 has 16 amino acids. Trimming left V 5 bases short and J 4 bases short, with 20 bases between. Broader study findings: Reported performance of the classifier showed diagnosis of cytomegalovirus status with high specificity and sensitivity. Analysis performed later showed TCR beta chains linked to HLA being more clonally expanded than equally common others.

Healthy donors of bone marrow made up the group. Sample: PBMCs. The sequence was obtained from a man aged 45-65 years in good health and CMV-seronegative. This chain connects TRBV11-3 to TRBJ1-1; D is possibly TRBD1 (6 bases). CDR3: CASSPNPIQGGTEAFF. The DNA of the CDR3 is TGTGCCAGCAGCCCAAACCCAATACAAGGGGGCACTGAAGCTTTCTTT.